This T cell receptor (beta chain) was sequenced for a study of cytomegalovirus exposure and HLA in healthy donors. The PCR was carried out with 60 Vbeta primers and 13 Jbeta primers. Some clones are missing from TCRdb's copy, which holds only in-frame ones; the method was immunoSEQ multiplex PCR. The sample lists approximately 200,000 clones, roughly 80% seen once, with 15% to 19% in the top ten. Of note for this clone: The antigen is not known.

Trimming took 2 bases from V and 5 from J, leaving 15 bases between them. Germline CDR1 is SSHAT and CDR2 is FNYEAQ (reference sequence). CDR3 length equals 15 residues. Findings of the study overall: In vitro data verified a few CMV-associated chains as specific for CMV antigens. In an earlier analysis, productive rearrangement rates for most beta V segments clustered near 87% or 30%.

The sequencing sample was made of PBMCs. This sequence originates from a man aged 40-55 years in good health and CMV-seronegative. V and J are TRBV7-7 and TRBJ2-5; D gene unclear. As DNA, the CDR3 is TGTGCCAGCAGCTTAAGAACAGCCTGGTCTGAGACCCAGTACTTC. As protein: CASSLRTAWSETQYF.